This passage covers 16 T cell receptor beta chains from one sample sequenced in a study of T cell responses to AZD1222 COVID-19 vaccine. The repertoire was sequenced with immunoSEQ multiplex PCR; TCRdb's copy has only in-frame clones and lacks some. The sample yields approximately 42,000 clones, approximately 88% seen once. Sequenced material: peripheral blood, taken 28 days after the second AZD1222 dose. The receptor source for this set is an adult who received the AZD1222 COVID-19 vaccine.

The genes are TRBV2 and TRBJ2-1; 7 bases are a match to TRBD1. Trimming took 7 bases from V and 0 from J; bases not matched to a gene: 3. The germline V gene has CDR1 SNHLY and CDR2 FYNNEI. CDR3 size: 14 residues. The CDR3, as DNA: TGTGCCAGCATTAGACAGGGCTCCTACAATGAGCAGTTCTTC. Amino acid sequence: CASIRQGSYNEQFF. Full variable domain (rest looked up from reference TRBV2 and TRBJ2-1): EPEVTQTPSHQVTQMGQEVILRCVPISNHLYFYWYRQILGQKVEFLVSFYNNEISEKSEIFDDQFSVERPDGSNFTLKIRSTKLEDSAMYFCASIRQGSYNEQFFGPGTRLTVL.

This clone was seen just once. The CDR3 nucleotides read TGTGCCAGCAGCTCTACTTCAGCGGAGGTCCCGTTCTTC. Translation gives CASSSTSAEVPFF. V usage is TRBV7-6 and J usage is TRBJ2-1, with TRBD2 as a possible D gene (5 bases). V was clipped by 4 bases and J by 15 bases, with 19 bases between them. The CDR3 covers 13 residues. The germline V gene has CDR1 SGHVS and CDR2 FNYEAQ.

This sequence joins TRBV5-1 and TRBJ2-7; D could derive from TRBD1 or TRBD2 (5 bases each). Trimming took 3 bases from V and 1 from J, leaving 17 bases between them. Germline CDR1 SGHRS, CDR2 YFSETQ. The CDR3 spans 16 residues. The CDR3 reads CASSSGTNEHSYEQYF. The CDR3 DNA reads TGCGCCAGCAGCTCCGGGACGAACGAGCATTCCTACGAGCAGTACTTC.

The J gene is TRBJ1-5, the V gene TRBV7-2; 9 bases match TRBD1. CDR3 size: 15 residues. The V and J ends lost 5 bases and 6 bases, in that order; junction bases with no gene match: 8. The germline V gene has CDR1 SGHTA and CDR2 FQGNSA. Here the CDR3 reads CASSETGTGPQPQHF. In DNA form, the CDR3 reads TGTGCCAGCAGCGAGACAGGGACAGGGCCTCAGCCCCAGCATTTT.

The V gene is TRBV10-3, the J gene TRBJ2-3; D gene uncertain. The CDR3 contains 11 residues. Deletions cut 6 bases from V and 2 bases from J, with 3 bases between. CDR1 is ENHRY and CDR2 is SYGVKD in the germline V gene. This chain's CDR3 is CAISLTDTQYF. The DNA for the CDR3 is TGTGCCATCAGCCTCACAGATACGCAGTATTTT.

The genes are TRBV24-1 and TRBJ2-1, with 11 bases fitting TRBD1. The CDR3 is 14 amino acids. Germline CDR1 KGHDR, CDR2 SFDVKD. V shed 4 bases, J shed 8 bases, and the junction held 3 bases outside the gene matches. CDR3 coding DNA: TGTGCCACCAGTGAGGGACAGGGGGTTGATGAGCAGTTCTTC. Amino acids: CATSEGQGVDEQFF.

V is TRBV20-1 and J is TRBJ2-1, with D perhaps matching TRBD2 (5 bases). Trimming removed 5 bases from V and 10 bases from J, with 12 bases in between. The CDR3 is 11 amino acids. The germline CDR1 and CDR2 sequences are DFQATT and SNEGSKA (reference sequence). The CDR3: CSAFTSWEQFF. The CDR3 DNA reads TGCAGTGCTTTTACTAGTTGGGAGCAGTTCTTC.

The CDR3 DNA sequence: TGTGCCAGCAGTGAGGGTGGGGGGCGATACAATGAGCAGTTCTTC. Encoded protein: CASSEGGGRYNEQFF. V usage is TRBV2 and J usage is TRBJ2-1, with D perhaps being TRBD1 or TRBD2 (6 bases each). The V and J ends lost 3 bases and 4 bases respectively, with 13 bases between them. The germline gives CDR1 SNHLY, CDR2 FYNNEI. The CDR3 runs 15 residues.

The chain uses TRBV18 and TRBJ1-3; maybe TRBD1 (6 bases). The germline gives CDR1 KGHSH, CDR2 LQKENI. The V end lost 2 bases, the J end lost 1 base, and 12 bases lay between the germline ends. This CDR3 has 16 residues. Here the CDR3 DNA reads TGTGCCAGCTCACCAAACAGGGCGGATTCTGGAAACACCATATATTTT. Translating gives CASSPNRADSGNTIYF.

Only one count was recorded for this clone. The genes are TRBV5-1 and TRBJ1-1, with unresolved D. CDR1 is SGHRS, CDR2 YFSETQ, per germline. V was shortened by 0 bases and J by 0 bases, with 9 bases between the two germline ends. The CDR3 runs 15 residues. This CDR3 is CASSLGQAMNTEAFF. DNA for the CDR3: TGCGCCAGCAGCTTGGGTCAAGCTATGAACACTGAAGCTTTCTTT. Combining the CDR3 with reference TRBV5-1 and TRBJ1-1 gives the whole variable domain KAGVTQTPRYLIKTRGQQVTLSCSPISGHRSVSWYQQTPGQGLQFLFEYFSETQRNKGNFPGRFSGRQFSNSRSEMNVSTLELGDSALYLCASSLGQAMNTEAFFGQGTRLTVV.

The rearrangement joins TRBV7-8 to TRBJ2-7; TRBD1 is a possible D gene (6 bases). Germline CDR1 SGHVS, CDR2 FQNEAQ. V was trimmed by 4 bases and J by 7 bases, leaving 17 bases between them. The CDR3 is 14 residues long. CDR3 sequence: CASSSNRESSEQYF. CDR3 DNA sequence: TGTGCCAGCAGCTCAAACAGGGAAAGCTCAGAGCAGTACTTC. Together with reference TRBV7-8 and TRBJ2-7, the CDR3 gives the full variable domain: GAGVSQSPRYKVAKRGQDVALRCDPISGHVSLFWYQQALGQGPEFLTYFQNEAQLDKSGLPSDRFFAERPEGSVSTLKIQRTQQEDSAVYLCASSSNRESSEQYFGPGTRLTVT.

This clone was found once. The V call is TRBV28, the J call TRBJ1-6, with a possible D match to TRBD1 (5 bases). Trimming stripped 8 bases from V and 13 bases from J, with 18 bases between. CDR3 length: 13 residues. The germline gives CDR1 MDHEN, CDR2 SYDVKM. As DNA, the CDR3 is TGTGCCAGCGTTATAGCGTCCGGGGCCCCCCTCCACTTT. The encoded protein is CASVIASGAPLHF.

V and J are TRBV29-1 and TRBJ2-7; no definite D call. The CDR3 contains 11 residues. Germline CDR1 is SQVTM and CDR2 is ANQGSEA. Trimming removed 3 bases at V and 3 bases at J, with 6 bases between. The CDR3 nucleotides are TGCAGCGTTGAGGAAGGCTACGAGCAGTACTTC. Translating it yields CSVEEGYEQYF.

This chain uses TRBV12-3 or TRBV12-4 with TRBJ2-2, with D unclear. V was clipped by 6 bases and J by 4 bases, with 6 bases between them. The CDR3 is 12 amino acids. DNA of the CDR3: TGTGCCAGCAGCCGGACCACCGGGGAGCTGTTTTTT. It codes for CASSRTTGELFF.

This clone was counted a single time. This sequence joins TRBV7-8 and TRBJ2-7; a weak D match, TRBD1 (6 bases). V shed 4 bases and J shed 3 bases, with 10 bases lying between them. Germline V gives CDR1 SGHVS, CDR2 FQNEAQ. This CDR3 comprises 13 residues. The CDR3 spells CASSSGTIYEQYF. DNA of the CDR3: TGTGCCAGCAGCTCCGGGACAATCTACGAGCAGTACTTC. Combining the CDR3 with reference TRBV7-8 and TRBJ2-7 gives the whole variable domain GAGVSQSPRYKVAKRGQDVALRCDPISGHVSLFWYQQALGQGPEFLTYFQNEAQLDKSGLPSDRFFAERPEGSVSTLKIQRTQQEDSAVYLCASSSGTIYEQYFGPGTRLTVT.

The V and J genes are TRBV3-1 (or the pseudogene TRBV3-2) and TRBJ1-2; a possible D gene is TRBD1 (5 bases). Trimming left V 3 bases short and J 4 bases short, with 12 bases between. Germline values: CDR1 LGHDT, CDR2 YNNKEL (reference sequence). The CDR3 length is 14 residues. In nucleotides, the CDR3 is TGTGCCAGCAGCCAGGACACAGTGGCCTATGGCTACACCTTC. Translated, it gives CASSQDTVAYGYTF.